One sample yielded the 26 T cell receptor beta chains listed below, sequenced in a study of blood T cells in healthy people across ages. Then a second PCR, running roughly 7 to 11 cycles, was carried out with a sample-barcoded 5' primer and a J-beta primer mix. Each CDR3 protein is one row after TCRdb ran MiXCR on the 5' RACE reads. This table holds around 520,000 distinct CDR3 sequences, about 27% found once. The same sample was also studied in work on T cells of mothers and their children.

The material sequenced was blood. Source of these receptors: a boy aged 2-9 years in good health.

The chain carries TRBV15 and TRBJ1-1; no reliable D call. Germline V CDR1 and CDR2: LNHNV, YYDKDF (reference sequence). The length of the CDR3 is 15 residues. V was pared by 3 bases and J by 6 bases, with 17 bases between. The CDR3 reads CATSRPKGVIAEAFF. The CDR3 DNA is TGTGCCACCAGCAGGCCCAAGGGAGTGATAGCTGAAGCTTTCTTT.

The V and J genes are TRBV9 and TRBJ2-3, with 7 bases fitting TRBD2. The CDR3 sequence is 15 residues long. V shed 0 bases, J shed 0 bases, and the junction held 1 base outside the gene matches. CDR1 is SGDLS, CDR2 YYNGEE, per germline. The CDR3 nucleotides read TGTGCCAGCAGCGTAGGACTAGCTAGCACAGATACGCAGTATTTT. It codes for CASSVGLASTDTQYF.

This sequence joins TRBV5-1 and TRBJ2-5; D is perhaps TRBD1 (5 bases). TRBJ2-7 matches the DNA end more closely, so the J call is doubtful. This CDR3 spans 12 amino acids. CDR1 and CDR2 from the germline V gene are SGHRS and YFSETQ. For the CDR3, the DNA is TGCGCCAGCAGCTCACAGGCTCCCGAGCAGTACTTC. This codes for CASSSQAPEQYF.

The chain is built from TRBV7-9 and TRBJ1-2; D uncertain. Germline V lookup: CDR1 SEHNR, CDR2 FQNEAQ (reference sequence). V was trimmed by 4 bases and J by 4 bases, leaving 13 bases between them. This CDR3 is 14 amino acids long. CDR3 protein: CASSSPGPGYGYTF. The CDR3 bases are TGTGCCAGCAGCTCTCCAGGACCGGGCTATGGCTACACCTTC.

As DNA, the CDR3 is TGTGCCAGCAGGGTACCCACTCGATGGACATCGGATTGGGCGCTCTATGGCTACACCTTC. Translated, it gives CASRVPTRWTSDWALYGYTF. This chain joins TRBV6-1 and TRBJ1-2; D possibly corresponds to TRBD1 (5 bases). CDR3 length: 20 residues. Germline loops: CDR1 MNHNS, CDR2 SASEGT. The ends were cut back, 6 bases at V and 4 bases at J, with 33 bases in the middle.

This clonotype was detected only a few times. J is TRBJ1-1 and V is TRBV20-1; D is ambiguous. Trimming shortened V by 3 bases and J by 1 base, and 12 bases separated the two germline ends. This CDR3 is 14 amino acids long. The germline CDR1 and CDR2 sequences are DFQATT and SNEGSKA (reference sequence). CDR3 residues: CSARSGSGNTEAFF. The CDR3 DNA reads as TGCAGTGCTAGGAGCGGGAGCGGGAACACTGAAGCTTTCTTT.

This clonotype is a singleton in its sample. This rearrangement joins TRBV7-6 to TRBJ2-5, with unresolved D. Matching the DNA end better, TRBJ2-7 makes the J call doubtful. This CDR3 has 14 residues. Germline V gene data show CDR1 as SGHVS and CDR2 as FNYEAQ. CDR3 loop: CASSLPGASYEQYF. In DNA, the CDR3 is TGTGCCAGCAGCTTGCCCGGAGCGTCCTACGAGCAGTACTTC.

The gene calls are TRBV7-2 and TRBJ2-2, with TRBD2 matching over 8 bases. The CDR3 covers 16 residues. V lost 1 base and J lost 0; bases outside the gene matches: 1. Germline lookup yields CDR1 SGHTA and CDR2 FQGNSA. The CDR3 nucleotides are TGTGCCAGCAGCTTAGTAGCGGGGTCGAACACCGGGGAGCTGTTTTTT. Translation gives CASSLVAGSNTGELFF.

The genes are TRBV7-8 and TRBJ1-4; weak D call: TRBD1 (5 bases). V lost 1 base and J 6 bases, leaving 9 bases between the germline ends. The CDR3 has 14 amino acids. The germline V gene encodes CDR1 SGHVS and CDR2 FQNEAQ. CDR3 in DNA: TGTGCCAGCAGCTTAGAGTCAGGGTATGAAAAACTGTTTTTT. Translating it yields CASSLESGYEKLFF.

The V gene is TRBV7-2, the J gene TRBJ1-1; D is possibly TRBD1 (5 bases). The CDR3 runs to 12 residues. CDR1 SGHTA and CDR2 FQGNSA come from the germline V gene. V lost 3 bases and J 7 bases, leaving 9 bases between the germline ends. CDR3 DNA: TGTGCCAGCAGCTTTTCAGGGCTTGAAGCTTTCTTT. Encoded protein: CASSFSGLEAFF. The whole variable domain, remainder taken from reference TRBV7-2 and TRBJ1-1, is GAGVSQSPSNKVTEKGKDVELRCDPISGHTALYWYRQSLGQGLEFLIYFQGNSAPDKSGLPSDRFSAERTGGSVSTLTIQRTQQEDSAVYLCASSFSGLEAFFGQGTRLTVV.

In its sample, this clonotype was seen a few times. J is TRBJ2-6 and V is TRBV6-5, with D unresolved. The germline V gene has CDR1 MNHEY and CDR2 SVGAGI. CDR3 length: 17 amino acids. Between the trimmed V and J ends, which lost 2 bases and 0 bases, there was a span of 11 bases. The DNA of the CDR3 is TGTGCCAGCAGTTACGGGCCACATAGCTCTGGGGCCAACGTCCTGACTTTC. As protein: CASSYGPHSSGANVLTF.

V is TRBV19 and J is TRBJ2-3; possible D gene TRBD2, 6 bases. CDR1 is LNHDA and CDR2 is SQIVND in the germline V gene (reference sequence). The CDR3 consists of 14 residues. V was shortened by 10 bases and J by 1 base, with 15 bases between the two germline ends. The CDR3 protein is CATKGGSGTDTQYF. The CDR3 nucleotides are TGTGCCACCAAAGGAGGGAGTGGCACAGATACGCAGTATTTT. The full variable domain, with the rest looked up from reference TRBV19 and TRBJ2-3, is DGGITQSPKYLFRKEGQNVTLSCEQNLNHDAMYWYRQDPGQGLRLIYYSQIVNDFQKGDIAEGYSVSREKKESFPLTVTSAQKNPTAFYLCATKGGSGTDTQYFGPGTRLTVL.

This clonotype was observed once. The J gene is TRBJ1-5, the V gene TRBV6-5, with D possibly matching TRBD1 (5 bases). Per germline, CDR1 MNHEY and CDR2 SVGAGI. The V end lost 2 bases, the J end lost 7 bases, and 9 bases lay between the germline ends. The CDR3 consists of 13 residues. CDR3 amino acids: CASSYGGSQPQHF. The CDR3 region has the DNA TGTGCCAGCAGTTACGGGGGAAGCCAGCCCCAGCATTTT.

The chain employs TRBV2 and TRBJ1-1; D unresolved. The CDR3 is made up of 15 amino acids. With 9 bases removed from V and 3 bases from J, the gap between germline ends came to 20 bases. CDR1 is SNHLY and CDR2 is FYNNEI in the germline V gene. CDR3 residues: CASILSLGWDTEAFF. Here the CDR3 DNA reads TGTGCCAGTATCCTTAGTTTAGGCTGGGACACTGAAGCTTTCTTT.

This chain uses TRBV12-3 or TRBV12-4 with TRBJ2-1; 7 bases agree with TRBD2. Trimming removed 7 bases from V and 3 bases from J; junction bases left unmatched: 6. The CDR3 is 14 residues long. As DNA, the CDR3 is TGTGCCAGCACAAAGAGCGGGAACTACAATGAGCAGTTCTTC. The encoded protein is CASTKSGNYNEQFF.

This clonotype has only a few counts. This chain uses TRBV24-1 with TRBJ2-1; TRBD2 matches 9 bases. The CDR3 is 15 residues long. The V gene end was trimmed by 4 bases and the J gene end by 4 bases; junction bases not matched to a gene: 4. The V gene's germline CDR1 is KGHDR and CDR2 SFDVKD. CDR3 region: CATSDNLAGYNEQFF. CDR3 bases: TGTGCCACCAGTGACAATCTAGCGGGGTACAATGAGCAGTTCTTC.

V is TRBV28 and J is TRBJ2-7; possibly TRBD2 for D (5 bases). The CDR3 consists of 16 residues. The V gene's germline CDR1 is MDHEN and CDR2 SYDVKM. The ends were cut back, 6 bases at V and 5 bases at J, with 23 bases in the middle. The CDR3 coding sequence is TGTGCCAGCAGCGCCCGAAAGGCCCTGAATAGCGACGAGCAGTACTTC. Protein sequence: CASSARKALNSDEQYF.

This chain uses TRBV6-2 or TRBV6-3 with TRBJ2-5; TRBD2 aligns across 14 bases. J gave up 4 bases and V 7 bases, and 8 bases lay outside the gene matches. Germline loops: CDR1 MNHEY, CDR2 SVGEGT. This CDR3 has 16 amino acids. The CDR3 reads CASTQGTSGSGETQYF. The CDR3 coding sequence is TGTGCCAGCACTCAGGGGACTAGCGGGAGCGGAGAGACCCAGTACTTC.

The V call is TRBV28, the J call TRBJ2-6; D is uncertain. V was clipped by 7 bases and J by 2 bases, with 15 bases between them. The CDR3 loop spans 16 amino acids. CDR1 and CDR2 from the germline V gene are MDHEN and SYDVKM. The CDR3 sequence is CASKSPGRPGANVLTF. As DNA, the CDR3 is TGTGCCAGCAAAAGCCCTGGCAGGCCTGGGGCCAACGTCCTGACTTTC.

V and J are TRBV10-3 and TRBJ2-7; 7 bases fit TRBD1. Looked up from germline, CDR1 is ENHRY and CDR2 is SYGVKD. V gave up 2 bases and J gave up 8 bases; unmatched junction bases: 6. There are 13 residues in the CDR3. The CDR3 sequence: CAISEPDRRKQYF. The CDR3 nucleotides read TGTGCCATCAGTGAGCCGGACAGGAGGAAGCAGTACTTC.

V usage is TRBV20-1 and J usage is TRBJ2-3, with unresolved D. The V and J ends lost 7 bases and 2 bases respectively, with 10 bases between them. The germline gives CDR1 DFQATT, CDR2 SNEGSKA (reference sequence). The CDR3 runs to 12 residues. The CDR3 region is CSVGGSTDTQYF. CDR3 in DNA: TGCAGTGTAGGCGGTTCCACAGATACGCAGTATTTT.

The chain recombines TRBV3-1 with TRBJ2-5; D tentatively reads TRBD1 or TRBD2 (5 bases each). The V gene's germline CDR1 is LGHDT and CDR2 YNNKEL (reference sequence). The V end lost 4 bases, the J end lost 2 bases, and 14 bases lay between the germline ends. This CDR3 is 15 amino acids long. CDR3 loop: CASSLKRGFQETQYF. DNA for the CDR3: TGTGCCAGCAGCCTCAAGAGGGGTTTTCAAGAGACCCAGTACTTC.

This clonotype was detected a few times. This chain connects TRBV7-9 to TRBJ1-5, with TRBD1 as a possible D gene (6 bases). Per the germline V gene, CDR1 is SEHNR and CDR2 is FQNEAQ (reference sequence). With 5 bases removed from V and 3 bases from J, the gap between germline ends came to 11 bases. This CDR3 is 14 amino acids long. This chain's CDR3 is CASSTDRSNQPQHF. The CDR3 bases are TGTGCCAGCAGCACAGACAGGTCCAATCAGCCCCAGCATTTT.

This chain uses TRBV24-1 with TRBJ2-3; D not resolved. V was trimmed by 9 bases and J by 4 bases, leaving 13 bases between them. Germline V CDR1 and CDR2: KGHDR, SFDVKD. The CDR3 is 13 residues long. In DNA, the CDR3 is TGTGCCACCGCAAATCCGGGCTCAGATACGCAGTATTTT. The encoded protein is CATANPGSDTQYF.

The chain combines TRBV18 with TRBJ2-4; D possibly uses TRBD1 or TRBD2 (5 bases each). Trimming took off 5 bases at V and 7 bases at J, with 15 bases between the two ends. Germline loops: CDR1 KGHSH, CDR2 LQKENI. The length of the CDR3 is 14 residues. DNA of the CDR3: TGTGCCAGCTCATCAAGAGGGGTCGCGAACATTCAGTACTTC. It encodes CASSSRGVANIQYF.

This clonotype has a handful of counts. The chain uses TRBV15 and TRBJ1-1, with D unresolved. Germline V gene lookup returns CDR1 LNHNV and CDR2 YYDKDF (reference sequence). V was cut by 5 bases and J by 3 bases, with 10 bases left in between. The CDR3 extends over 13 amino acids. The CDR3 DNA sequence: TGTGCCACCAGCCCGGTCGTGGACACTGAAGCTTTCTTT. As protein: CATSPVVDTEAFF.